This TCR beta chain was sequenced for a study of T cell repertoires in cytomegalovirus infection. The overall study: From public TCR beta signatures came an indication of both CMV infection and matching HLA type.

The study's findings and limits: The study found HLA-C-restricted CMV-specific TCR beta clonotypes dominating the ex vivo response. CMV carriers having the relevant HLA were flagged by cumulative public TCR beta family frequency.

Only a few counts were recorded for this clonotype. Its cognate antigen is unknown. This CDR3 is built from 15 residues. Trimming pared 3 bases from V and 0 bases from J, leaving 11 bases between. Germline V gene lookup returns CDR1 SEHNR and CDR2 FQNEAQ (reference sequence). MiXCR, run by TCRdb on the reads, gives a single entry per CDR3 protein. Of roughly 180,000 distinct CDR3 sequences in the sample, roughly 27% are singletons; the top ten hold 30% to 35%. Sequenced material: PBMCs. This clonotype originated in a human donor in good health (CMV status not recorded). Some clones in this sample may be carry-over from other donors' samples. The chain carries TRBV7-9 and TRBJ1-1; no clear D gene. The CDR3 loop reads CASSLGRQVNTEAFF. CDR3 bases: TGTGCCAGCAGCTTGGGAAGGCAGGTGAACACTGAAGCTTTCTTT.